These T cell receptor beta chains were read from a single sample in a study of T-cell reconstitution after alpha-beta-depleted transplantation in children. TCRdb re-analysed the PCR reads in MiXCR, keeping a single row per CDR3 protein. The table lists about 460,000 distinct CDR3 sequences, about 11% of them singletons. The sequencing used PBMCs, collected before TCRalphabeta/CD19-depleted stem cell transplant. These receptors originate from a child younger than 10 with inherited bone marrow failure, due to receive a stem cell transplant. Both conserved end residues are part of each CDR3. The order of the fields is clone size, J gene, D gene, V gene, CDR3 protein, CDR3 DNA. The D gene is left open where the match is weak. Clone size is not always given. Where it is, it says once, few, many or a class for expanded clones.

size: many; J: TRBJ1-4; D: TRBD1; V: TRBV7-8; CDR3: CASSLGTGGAEKLFF; DNA: TGTGCCAGCAGCTTAGGGACAGGGGGGGCTGAAAAACTGTTTTTT
size: many; J: TRBJ2-3; D: TRBD2; V: TRBV28; CDR3: CASTKTSSLADTQYF; DNA: TGTGCCAGCACTAAGACTAGCTCCCTCGCAGATACGCAGTATTTT
size: many; J: TRBJ2-1; D: .; V: TRBV9; CDR3: CASSVRSGSYNEQFF; DNA: TGTGCCAGCAGCGTACGATCGGGATCCTACAATGAGCAGTTCTTC
size: many; J: TRBJ2-3; D: .; V: TRBV20-1; CDR3: CSGALVVSLDTQYF; DNA: TGCAGTGGGGCCCTCGTGGTGTCGTTAGATACGCAGTATTTT
size: few; J: TRBJ2-1; D: TRBD2; V: TRBV5-4; CDR3: CASSSGLEYNEQFF; DNA: TGTGCCAGCAGCTCCGGACTAGAATACAATGAGCAGTTCTTC
size: many; J: TRBJ1-2; D: .; V: TRBV4-3; CDR3: CASSQAGANYGYTF; DNA: TGCGCCAGCAGCCAGGCGGGGGCTAACTATGGCTACACCTTC
size: few; J: TRBJ2-1; D: .; V: TRBV7-2; CDR3: CASSLVLSEQFF; DNA: TGTGCCAGCAGCTTAGTCCTGTCTGAGCAGTTCTTC
size: .; J: TRBJ2-7; D: .; V: TRBV19; CDR3: CASTEGSGGGYEQYF; DNA: TGTGCCAGTACCGAGGGGTCAGGGGGAGGCTACGAGCAGTACTTC
size: few; J: TRBJ2-1; D: .; V: TRBV7-2; CDR3: CASSLVADLTYNEQFF; DNA: TGTGCCAGCAGCTTAGTTGCGGATCTTACCTACAATGAGCAGTTCTTC
size: few; J: TRBJ2-7; D: .; V: TRBV7-2; CDR3: CASSLVWTKNDEQYF; DNA: TGTGCCAGCAGCTTAGTCTGGACTAAAAACGACGAGCAGTACTTC
size: many; J: TRBJ2-1; D: .; V: TRBV5-1; CDR3: CASSGTKGIYNEQFF; DNA: TGCGCCAGCAGCGGTACTAAGGGAATCTACAATGAGCAGTTCTTC
size: .; J: TRBJ2-7; D: .; V: TRBV7-9; CDR3: CASSLAGQLYQQYF; DNA: .
size: .; J: TRBJ2-3; D: TRBD2; V: TRBV20-1; CDR3: CSARPRGTSQDTQYF; DNA: TGCAGTGCTAGACCACGAGGGACTAGTCAAGATACGCAGTATTTT
size: .; J: TRBJ2-1; D: .; V: TRBV5-6; CDR3: CASSSLAFEQFF; DNA: TGTGCCAGCAGCTCCTTAGCGTTTGAGCAGTTCTTC